This TCR beta chain was documented in a study of graft-versus-host responses after intestinal transplantation. Background on the study: The transplants performed in recipients were multivisceral, liver-intestinal, or isolated intestinal. Among the recipients, all got anti-thymocyte globulin induction and then tacrolimus and steroids for about three years. The study, taken as a whole, reports: In patients with graft-donor T cell macrochimerism, allograft graft-versus-host to host-versus-graft clonal ratios were high. Present in recipient marrow, GvH clones included some that appeared first in ileum or blood.

This CDR3 is built from 14 residues. Germline V gene lookup returns CDR1 SGHVS and CDR2 FNYEAQ. V lost 2 bases, J lost 8 bases, and 6 bases stayed unmatched. Profiled with immunoSEQ multiplex PCR; TCRdb holds only in-frame clones, not every one. In the table there are over 65,000 clones, 91% of which are singletons. On this clone: Its antigen is currently unknown.

The sample was unstimulated CD8+ T cells sorted from spleen or lymph node cells, taken before transplant. This clonotype originated in a human donor who was the organ donor for an intestinal transplant. The rearrangement uses TRBV7-6 and TRBJ1-2, with 9 bases that match TRBD1. CDR3 sequence reads: CASSLKGQGYGYTF. The CDR3, as DNA: TGTGCCAGCAGCTTAAAGGGACAGGGATACGGCTACACCTTC.